This T cell receptor (beta chain) was sequenced in a study of glioma-infiltrating T cells after dendritic cell vaccination. The wider study: Patients received autologous tumor lysate-pulsed dendritic cell vaccination between the early 2000s and the early 2010s. Dendritic cells derived from monocytes and pulsed with autologous tumor lysate formed the vaccine.

As for time point: after dendritic cell vaccination, including at tumor progression/relapse. Germline V CDR1 and CDR2: MNHNY, SVGAGI (reference sequence). CDR3 size: 14 residues. Trimming took 4 bases from V and 6 from J; bases not matched to a gene: 6. Sequencing used immunoSEQ multiplex PCR; TCRdb keeps in-frame clones, though not all of them. The sample lists just under 60,000 clones, around 83% seen once, with about 15% in the top ten. General observations from the study: Complete blood and tumor specimen sets were limited to few patients. Higher pretreatment TIL content predicted longer progression-free time and survival.

In regard to this clone: Its antigen is unidentified.

The rearrangement joins TRBV6-6 to TRBJ1-2; TRBD1 agrees at 9 bases. The sequenced sample was blood, obtained after dendritic cell vaccination. The clonotype originates from a human donor with glioblastoma. CDR3: CASSSTQGADGYTF. The CDR3 bases are TGTGCCAGCAGTTCCACACAGGGGGCCGATGGCTACACCTTC.